The 31 T cell receptor beta chains in this list originate from one sample, sequenced in a study of blood T cell repertoires in COVID-19. Data came from immunoSEQ multiplex PCR; TCRdb stores just in-frame clones and leaves some out. The sample shows some 120,000 clones, around 89% of them seen only once. The specimen sequenced was peripheral blood. The receptors derive from a human donor in a cohort sampled during active COVID-19.

The rearrangement uses TRBV5-1 and TRBJ1-2; 10 nucleotides match TRBD1. With V trimmed by 0 bases and J by 5 bases, 7 bases remained unmatched. CDR3 length: 16 amino acids. In germline, CDR1 is SGHRS, CDR2 YFSETQ. In DNA, the CDR3 is TGCGCCAGCAGCTTGGGTGACAGGGGGCTGGGATATGGCTACACCTTC. This translates into CASSLGDRGLGYGYTF.

The genes are TRBV20-1 and TRBJ1-2; D call uncertain. The CDR3 covers 10 residues. CDR1 is DFQATT and CDR2 is SNEGSKA in the germline V gene (reference sequence). Trimming left V 3 bases short and J 6 bases short, with 5 bases between. The CDR3 reads CSASGDGYTF. CDR3 in DNA: TGCAGTGCTAGCGGGGATGGCTACACCTTC.

The rearrangement links TRBV30 to TRBJ2-1; 11 nucleotides agree with TRBD2. The CDR3 is made up of 19 amino acids. Per the germline V gene, CDR1 is GTSNPN and CDR2 is SVGIG (reference sequence). The CDR3: CVADWGKRLAGSSYNEQFF. The CDR3 coding sequence is TGTGTGGCAGATTGGGGCAAGAGACTAGCGGGGAGCTCCTACAATGAGCAGTTCTTC.

With respect to this clone: Other DNA sequences in the same sample also yield this CDR3. The chain links TRBV28 to TRBJ2-7; TRBD1 is a possible D gene (6 bases). Germline-derived CDR1 and CDR2 are MDHEN and SYDVKM. Trimming removed 3 bases at V and 0 bases at J, with 12 bases between. This CDR3 spans 15 amino acids. This CDR3 reads CASSFPGTSSYEQYF. CDR3 nucleotides: TGTGCCAGCAGTTTCCCTGGGACAAGCTCCTACGAGCAGTACTTC.

The CDR3 spells CASSGGGRGAQYF. The DNA of the CDR3 is TGTGCCAGTAGTGGGGGCGGACGGGGCGCCCAGTACTTC. This chain connects TRBV19 to TRBJ2-5, with D possibly TRBD1 on 6 matching bases. V was clipped by 5 bases and J by 9 bases, with 16 bases between them. CDR3 length equals 13 residues. Looked up from germline, CDR1 is LNHDA and CDR2 is SQIVND (reference sequence).

This clone was observed a handful of times. The genes are TRBV12-3 or TRBV12-4 and TRBJ2-3; a weak D match, TRBD2 (5 bases). There are 13 residues in the CDR3. V dropped 6 bases and J dropped 1 base, with 8 bases sitting between them. The CDR3 loop is CASSDGGTDTQYF. The CDR3 DNA reads TGTGCCAGCAGCGACGGGGGCACAGATACGCAGTATTTT.

This clone occurred once. The genes are TRBV5-1 and TRBJ2-3, with 10 positions matching TRBD2. V lost 4 bases, J lost 4 bases, and 6 bases stayed unmatched. The CDR3 is 15 amino acids. Germline V CDR1 and CDR2: SGHRS, YFSETQ. In DNA, the CDR3 is TGCGCCAGCAGCGATAGCGGGAGGAGCGCAGATACGCAGTATTTT. This sequence encodes CASSDSGRSADTQYF.

The V and J genes are TRBV6-2 or TRBV6-3 and TRBJ2-7; 8 bases are a match to TRBD2. Trimming took 0 bases from V and 7 from J; bases not matched to a gene: 11. The CDR3 totals 16 residues. CDR1 and CDR2 from the germline V gene are MNHEY and SVGEGT. The CDR3 DNA is TGTGCCAGCAGTTACTCTCCTAGCGGGTCCCCGGGAGAGCAGTACTTC. Encoded protein: CASSYSPSGSPGEQYF.

V usage is TRBV28 and J usage is TRBJ2-7, with D tentatively TRBD2 (6 bases). Trimming removed 5 bases at V and 0 bases at J, with 17 bases between. Germline V lookup: CDR1 MDHEN, CDR2 SYDVKM. This CDR3 comprises 16 residues. CDR3 sequence (DNA): TGTGCCAGCAGTGGGGGACTCCGGACCCTCTCCTACGAGCAGTACTTC. Translation: CASSGGLRTLSYEQYF. The full variable domain, rest sourced from reference TRBV28 and TRBJ2-7, is DVKVTQSSRYLVKRTGEKVFLECVQDMDHENMFWYRQDPGLGLRLIYFSYDVKMKEKGDIPEGYSVSREKKERFSLILESASTNQTSMYLCASSGGLRTLSYEQYFGPGTRLTVT.

V and J are TRBV21-1 and TRBJ2-1; the table's D call, TRBD2, has no DNA check behind it. TRBV21-1 is recorded as a pseudogene. This CDR3 is built from 16 residues. The chain's CDR3 is CASSKTPSGPYNEQFF. CDR3 DNA: TGTGCCAGCAGCAAAACGCCTAGCGGGCCCTACAATGAGCAGTTCTTC.

J is TRBJ2-7 and V is TRBV10-3, with a possible D match to TRBD2 (7 bases). The CDR3 has 15 amino acids. Germline lookup yields CDR1 ENHRY and CDR2 SYGVKD. V was trimmed by 0 bases and J by 4 bases, leaving 13 bases between them. In nucleotides, the CDR3 is TGTGCCATCAGTGAGTCGAACGGGGGGCTATACGAGCAGTACTTC. This sequence encodes CAISESNGGLYEQYF.

The sample holds one count of this clone. The chain recombines TRBV18 with TRBJ2-2; D is possibly TRBD2 (6 bases). The V and J ends lost 3 bases and 5 bases respectively, with 16 bases between them. CDR1 is KGHSH and CDR2 is LQKENI in the germline V gene. The CDR3 contains 16 residues. CDR3: CASSPLSAAGTGELFF. For the CDR3, the DNA is TGTGCCAGCTCACCTCTTTCGGCCGCGGGGACCGGGGAGCTGTTTTTT.

The rearrangement joins TRBV12-3 or TRBV12-4 to TRBJ1-2; D is undetermined. V lost 6 bases, J lost 5 bases, and 13 bases lay in between. The length of the CDR3 is 13 residues. The CDR3 here is CASSPAGRYGYTF. In DNA form, the CDR3 reads TGTGCCAGCAGCCCTGCGGGCAGGTATGGCTACACCTTC.

This chain joins TRBV9 and TRBJ2-5; no definite D call. CDR1 is SGDLS, CDR2 YYNGEE, per germline. The CDR3 covers 17 residues. Deletions cut 3 bases from V and 5 bases from J, with 23 bases between. CDR3 sequence reads: CASSGGQGTLFVETQYF. The DNA for the CDR3 is TGTGCCAGCAGCGGAGGCCAAGGAACCCTTTTCGTTGAGACCCAGTACTTC.

The rearrangement joins TRBV29-1 to TRBJ2-5; 7 bases align to TRBD1. Looked up from germline, CDR1 is SQVTM and CDR2 is ANQGSEA. CDR3 size: 12 residues. The V and J ends lost 7 bases and 2 bases, in that order; junction bases with no gene match: 4. The CDR3 region has the DNA TGCAGCGCCGGGGACAGACAAGAGACCCAGTACTTC. Translation gives CSAGDRQETQYF.

The sample holds one count of this clone. The DNA for the CDR3 is TGTGCCAGCAGCGTAGGAACTAGCGGGAGCTGGACCGGGGAGCTGTTTTTT. Its protein is CASSVGTSGSWTGELFF. This rearrangement joins TRBV9 to TRBJ2-2; 11 bases are a match to TRBD2. Germline V gene sequence: CDR1 SGDLS, CDR2 YYNGEE. CDR3 length: 17 amino acids. J gave up 5 bases and V 0 bases, and 6 bases lay outside the gene matches.

V usage is TRBV6-6 and J usage is TRBJ2-1, with TRBD1 matching over 7 bases. The CDR3 extends over 15 amino acids. V dropped 4 bases and J dropped 5; count of bases not matched to a gene: 8. Germline values: CDR1 MNHNY, CDR2 SVGAGI (reference sequence). The CDR3 is CASSSPDRPHNEQFF. The CDR3 bases are TGTGCCAGCAGTTCCCCGGACAGGCCCCACAATGAGCAGTTCTTC.

The chain carries TRBV24-1 and TRBJ2-2; D perhaps matches TRBD1 (6 bases). V gave up 9 bases and J gave up 5 bases, with 33 bases separating them. Germline values: CDR1 KGHDR, CDR2 SFDVKD. The CDR3 totals 20 residues. CDR3 region: CATSSAGTNSPLERTGELFF. DNA for the CDR3: TGTGCCACCTCCAGCGCAGGGACAAACAGCCCCCTGGAACGGACCGGGGAGCTGTTTTTT.

The V call is TRBV18, the J call TRBJ2-3; 10 positions agree with TRBD2. CDR1 and CDR2 from the germline V gene are KGHSH and LQKENI. V lost 0 bases to trimming and J lost 4 bases; unmatched junction nucleotides: 7. The CDR3 runs to 17 residues. The CDR3 spells CASSPPSVLAGSDTQYF. Here the CDR3 DNA reads TGTGCCAGCTCACCACCGAGTGTACTAGCGGGGTCAGATACGCAGTATTTT.

The chain combines TRBV27 with TRBJ2-1; TRBD2 agrees at 7 bases. CDR3 length: 18 amino acids. V trimming: 1 base; J trimming: 7 bases; junction bases outside the gene matches: 16. Germline V gene lookup returns CDR1 MNHEY and CDR2 SMNVEV (reference sequence). CDR3 amino acids: CASSLLGGVTTTWNEQFF. The CDR3 DNA follows: TGTGCCAGCAGTTTATTGGGGGGGGTAACGACCACTTGGAATGAGCAGTTCTTC.

The chain employs TRBV5-5 and TRBJ1-1; 8 nucleotides align to TRBD1. With 4 bases clipped from V and 1 base from J, the junction kept 6 bases outside the gene matches. Per germline, CDR1 SGHKS and CDR2 YYEKEE (reference sequence). The CDR3 is made up of 15 amino acids. CDR3 DNA: TGTGCCAGCAGCCCTAGGACAGGGTGGAACACTGAAGCTTTCTTT. This translates into CASSPRTGWNTEAFF. Full variable domain (remainder filled in from reference TRBV5-5 and TRBJ1-1): DAGVTQSPTHLIKTRGQQVTLRCSPISGHKSVSWYQQVLGQGPQFIFQYYEKEERGRGNFPDRFSARQFPNYSSELNVNALLLGDSALYLCASSPRTGWNTEAFFGQGTRLTVV.

This clone was seen a single time. V is TRBV5-5 and J is TRBJ1-2; a weak D match, TRBD1 (6 bases). V dropped 4 bases and J dropped 5 bases, with 18 bases sitting between them. There are 15 residues in the CDR3. Germline CDR1 SGHKS, CDR2 YYEKEE (reference sequence). The CDR3 loop reads CASSPSRGGGYGYTF. As DNA, the CDR3 is TGTGCCAGCAGCCCTTCTAGGGGAGGGGGGTATGGCTACACCTTC.

The chain uses TRBV10-2 and TRBJ2-2; tentatively, D is TRBD2 (6 bases). This CDR3 comprises 15 residues. Germline-derived CDR1 and CDR2 are WSHSY and SAAADI. With 6 bases removed from V and 1 base from J, the gap between germline ends came to 12 bases. The CDR3 DNA is TGCGCCAGCAGAGAGGAGGGCCGGAACACCGGGGAGCTGTTTTTT. Translated, it gives CASREEGRNTGELFF.

In this sample, this clone turned up once. The rearrangement uses TRBV28 and TRBJ1-2; TRBD1 aligns across 11 bases. This CDR3 spans 14 amino acids. Germline V gene data show CDR1 as MDHEN and CDR2 as SYDVKM. V trimming: 7 bases; J trimming: 4 bases; junction bases outside the gene matches: 5. The CDR3 protein is CASNPGQGGYGYTF. The CDR3 DNA reads as TGTGCCAGCAACCCGGGACAGGGGGGCTATGGCTACACCTTC.

J is TRBJ2-3 and V is TRBV6-6; D gene ambiguous. With 0 bases removed from V and 0 bases from J, the gap between germline ends came to 4 bases. Per germline, CDR1 MNHNY and CDR2 SVGAGI (reference sequence). This CDR3 spans 14 amino acids. The CDR3 nucleotides are TGTGCCAGCAGTTACTCTACTAGCACAGATACGCAGTATTTT. Amino acids: CASSYSTSTDTQYF.

The V gene is TRBV9, the J gene TRBJ1-2, with TRBD1 as a possible D gene (5 bases). CDR1 and CDR2 (germline): SGDLS, YYNGEE. The length of the CDR3 is 15 residues. Trimming stripped 0 bases from V and 3 bases from J, with 12 bases between. CDR3 in amino acids: CASSVGGGGYYGYTF. Written as DNA, the CDR3 is TGTGCCAGCAGCGTAGGAGGTGGGGGGTACTATGGCTACACCTTC.

The V call is TRBV9, the J call TRBJ2-7; 10 nucleotides line up with TRBD1. CDR1 is SGDLS, CDR2 YYNGEE, per germline. Losses at the gene ends were 3 bases for V and 7 bases for J; bases not matched to a gene: 10. This CDR3 has 15 residues. The chain's CDR3 is CASSEGGQGMWEQYF. The DNA for the CDR3 is TGTGCCAGCAGCGAGGGGGGACAGGGGATGTGGGAGCAGTACTTC. The whole variable domain, filled in from reference TRBV9 and TRBJ2-7, reads DSGVTQTPKHLITATGQRVTLRCSPRSGDLSVYWYQQSLDQGLQFLIQYYNGEERAKGNILERFSAQQFPDLHSELNLSSLELGDSALYFCASSEGGQGMWEQYFGPGTRLTVT.

This clone showed up just once. The chain uses TRBV14 and TRBJ1-2, with D possibly TRBD1 on 5 matching bases. Germline assignment: CDR1 SGHDN and CDR2 FVKESK. The CDR3 extends over 13 amino acids. V was shortened by 0 bases and J by 7 bases, with 9 bases between the two germline ends. CDR3 sequence reads: CASSQEAGFGYTF. In nucleotides, the CDR3 is TGTGCCAGCAGCCAAGAAGCAGGGTTTGGCTACACCTTC. Based on the CDR3 plus reference TRBV14 and TRBJ1-2, the full variable domain is EAGVTQFPSHSVIEKGQTVTLRCDPISGHDNLYWYRRVMGKEIKFLLHFVKESKQDESGMPNNRFLAERTGGTYSTLKVQPAELEDSGVYFCASSQEAGFGYTFGSGTRLTVV.

V is TRBV19 and J is TRBJ2-1; 9 nucleotides match TRBD2. This CDR3 is 15 amino acids long. V lost 5 bases to trimming and J lost 1 base; unmatched junction nucleotides: 3. Germline CDR1 and CDR2: LNHDA and SQIVND (reference sequence). This CDR3 is CASSASGGSYNEQFF. In DNA form, the CDR3 reads TGTGCCAGTAGTGCAAGCGGGGGGTCCTACAATGAGCAGTTCTTC. Together with reference TRBV19 and TRBJ2-1, the CDR3 gives the full variable domain: DGGITQSPKYLFRKEGQNVTLSCEQNLNHDAMYWYRQDPGQGLRLIYYSQIVNDFQKGDIAEGYSVSREKKESFPLTVTSAQKNPTAFYLCASSASGGSYNEQFFGPGTRLTVL.

The CDR3 region has the DNA TGCGCCAGCAGGGCAGGGACTGCAACCCTACGGAAGCAGTACTTC. This encodes CASRAGTATLRKQYF. The chain uses TRBV5-1 and TRBJ2-7; D possibly corresponds to TRBD2 (6 bases). The CDR3 is 15 residues long. Deletions cut 5 bases from V and 8 bases from J, with 23 bases between. CDR1 and CDR2 (germline): SGHRS, YFSETQ.

V gene TRBV2 combines with J gene TRBJ1-6; 7 bases fit TRBD1. Per germline, CDR1 SNHLY and CDR2 FYNNEI. Trimming cost V 6 bases and J 7 bases; bases outside gene matches: 9. The CDR3 is made up of 15 amino acids. The CDR3 DNA sequence: TGTGCCAGCAGCCCGGGGGGGACAGAGAATTCACCCCTCCACTTT. As protein: CASSPGGTENSPLHF.